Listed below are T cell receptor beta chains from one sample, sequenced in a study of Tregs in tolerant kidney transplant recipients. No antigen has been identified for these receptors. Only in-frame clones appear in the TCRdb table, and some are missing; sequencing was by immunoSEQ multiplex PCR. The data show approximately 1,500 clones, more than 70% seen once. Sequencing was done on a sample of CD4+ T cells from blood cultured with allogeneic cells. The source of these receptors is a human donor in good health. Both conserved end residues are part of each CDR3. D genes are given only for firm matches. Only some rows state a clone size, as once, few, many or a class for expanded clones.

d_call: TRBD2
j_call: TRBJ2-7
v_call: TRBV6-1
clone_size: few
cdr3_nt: TGTGCCAGCAGTTCAGGGTGGCGGGAGGTCGAGCAGTACTTC
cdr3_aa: CASSSGWREVEQYF

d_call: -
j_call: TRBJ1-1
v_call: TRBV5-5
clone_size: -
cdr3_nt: TGTGCCAGCAGCTTTTTCCCCGGGGGGGTTGGAACTGAAGCTTTCTTT
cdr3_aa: CASSFFPGGVGTEAFF

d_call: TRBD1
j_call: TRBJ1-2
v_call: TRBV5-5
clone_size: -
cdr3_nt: TGTGCCAGCAGCTTGGACAGGGGTGGGGGCTACACCTTC
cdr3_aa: CASSLDRGGGYTF

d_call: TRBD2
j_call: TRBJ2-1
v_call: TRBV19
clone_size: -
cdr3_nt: TGTGCCAGTAGTATAGCGTTCACGACTAGCACAGAGCAGTTCTTC
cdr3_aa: CASSIAFTTSTEQFF

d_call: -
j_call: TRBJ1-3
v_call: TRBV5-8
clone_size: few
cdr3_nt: TGTGCCAGCAGCTCGGATAGTTGGTTGCCGACCACTTATTTT
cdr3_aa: CASSSDSWLPTTYF

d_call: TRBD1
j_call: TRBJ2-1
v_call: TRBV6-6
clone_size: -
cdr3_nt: TGTGCCAGCAGTTACCAGACAGGGCCCTACAATGAGCAGTTCTTC
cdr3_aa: CASSYQTGPYNEQFF

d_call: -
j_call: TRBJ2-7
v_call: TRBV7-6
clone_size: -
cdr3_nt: TGTGCCAGCAGCTTAGGGCCAGGGGGGGTGGCACCCTACGAGCAGTACTTC
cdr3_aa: CASSLGPGGVAPYEQYF

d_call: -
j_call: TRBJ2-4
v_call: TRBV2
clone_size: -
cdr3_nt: TGTGCCAGCAGTGAAGGCAGGGGATGGGACATTCAGTACTTC
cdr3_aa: CASSEGRGWDIQYF

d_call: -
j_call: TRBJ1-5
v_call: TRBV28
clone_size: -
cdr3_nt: TGTGCCAGCAGTTCCGCAAACGAGCCCCAGCATTTT
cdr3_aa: CASSSANEPQHF

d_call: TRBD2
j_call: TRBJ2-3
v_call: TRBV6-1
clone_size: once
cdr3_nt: TGTGCCAGCAGTGCCGGACTAGCGGGATGGGGGGGCACAGATACGCAGTATTTT
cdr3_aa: CASSAGLAGWGGTDTQYF

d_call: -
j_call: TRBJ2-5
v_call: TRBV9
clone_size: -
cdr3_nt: TGTGCCAGCAGCGTACTCCCAGGCAGGGAGACCCAGTACTTC
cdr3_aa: CASSVLPGRETQYF

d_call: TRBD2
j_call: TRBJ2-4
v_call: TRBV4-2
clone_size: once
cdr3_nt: TGTGCCAGCAGCCCGCCGGGACTAGCGGGAACGAAAGCCAAAAACATTCAGTACTTC
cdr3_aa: CASSPPGLAGTKAKNIQYF

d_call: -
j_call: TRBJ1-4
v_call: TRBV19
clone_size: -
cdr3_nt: TGTGCCAGTAGTATAGACCTGAGGGGAACTTCTAAACTGTTTTTT
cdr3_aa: CASSIDLRGTSKLFF

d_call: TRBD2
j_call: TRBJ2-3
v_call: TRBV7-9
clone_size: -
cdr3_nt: TGTGCCAGCAGCCGCCGGGGGGTGACAGATACGCAGTATTTT
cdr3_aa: CASSRRGVTDTQYF

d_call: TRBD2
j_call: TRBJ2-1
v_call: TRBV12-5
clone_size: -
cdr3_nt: TGTGCTAGTGGTTTGGTACACGATGGGAGGACAATATCCGGGACTAGTACTTATGAGCAGTTCTTC
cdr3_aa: CASGLVHDGRTISGTSTYEQFF

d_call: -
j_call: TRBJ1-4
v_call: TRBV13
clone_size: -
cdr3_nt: TGTGCCAGCAGCTCGCGGGGGGCCCCCGCAACTAATGAAAAACTGTTTTTT
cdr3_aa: CASSSRGAPATNEKLFF

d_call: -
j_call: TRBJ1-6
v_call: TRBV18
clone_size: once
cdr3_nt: TGTGCCAGCTCAACCCAAAGGGGGACCTATGGTTCACCCCTCCACTTT
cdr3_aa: CASSTQRGTYGSPLHF

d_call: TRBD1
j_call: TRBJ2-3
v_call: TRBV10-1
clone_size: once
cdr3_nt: TGCGCCAGCAGCCGGGACAGGTCCACAGATACGCAGTATTTT
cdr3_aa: CASSRDRSTDTQYF

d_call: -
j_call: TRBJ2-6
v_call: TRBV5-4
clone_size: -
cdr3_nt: TGTGCCAGCACCGGGGCAGGGGCCCGCTCTGGGGCCAACGTCCTGACTTTC
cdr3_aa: CASTGAGARSGANVLTF

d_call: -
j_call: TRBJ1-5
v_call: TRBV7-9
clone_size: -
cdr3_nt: TGTGCCAGCAGCTCCCGGGATAACCAGCCCCAGCATTTT
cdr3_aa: CASSSRDNQPQHF

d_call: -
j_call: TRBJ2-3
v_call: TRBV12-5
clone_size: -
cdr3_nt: TGTGCTAGTGGCCGGGACTCCCACACAGATACGCAGTATTTT
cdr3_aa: CASGRDSHTDTQYF

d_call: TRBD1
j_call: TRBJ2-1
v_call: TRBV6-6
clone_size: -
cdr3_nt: TGTGCCAGCAGTTTCGACAGGGGGTCCTACAATGAGCAGTTCTTC
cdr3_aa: CASSFDRGSYNEQFF

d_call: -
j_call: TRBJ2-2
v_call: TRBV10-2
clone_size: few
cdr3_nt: TGCGCCAGCGTTAGGCCCACGTCCGGGGAGCTGTTTTTT
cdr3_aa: CASVRPTSGELFF

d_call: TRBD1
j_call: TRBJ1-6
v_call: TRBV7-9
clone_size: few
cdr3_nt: TGTGCCAGCAGCTCACAGGGGAGATTAATTTCACCCCTCCACTTT
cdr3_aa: CASSSQGRLISPLHF

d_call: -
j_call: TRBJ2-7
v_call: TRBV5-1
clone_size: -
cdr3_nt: TGCGCCAGCAGCTTGGAGGGTTACGAGCAGTACTTC
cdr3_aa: CASSLEGYEQYF